The entry below gives a single TCR beta chain sequence along with its context. Its antigen is unidentified. V lost 2 bases and J lost 6; bases outside the gene matches: 6. Germline CDR1 MNHEY, CDR2 SMNVEV (reference sequence). The CDR3 totals 15 residues. This sample was included in a study of cytomegalovirus exposure and HLA in healthy donors. On the study more broadly: Genotyping of some 390 donors showed that 80% to 85% belonged to the Caucasian-associated ancestry cluster.

Findings and limits, study-wide: As was reported, the classifier diagnosed cytomegalovirus status with high specificity and sensitivity.

The PCR ran on 60 Vbeta and 13 Jbeta primers. Only in-frame clones appear in the TCRdb table, and some are missing; sequencing was by immunoSEQ multiplex PCR. The table lists around 58,000 clones, approximately 80% of them singletons. Input material: PBMCs. V and J are TRBV27 and TRBJ2-2, with 7 bases fitting TRBD2. The receptor was isolated from a female donor in good health and CMV-seronegative. The CDR3 spells CASSLGAGVPGELFF. CDR3 DNA: TGTGCCAGCAGTTTAGGGGCGGGAGTGCCCGGGGAGCTGTTTTTT.